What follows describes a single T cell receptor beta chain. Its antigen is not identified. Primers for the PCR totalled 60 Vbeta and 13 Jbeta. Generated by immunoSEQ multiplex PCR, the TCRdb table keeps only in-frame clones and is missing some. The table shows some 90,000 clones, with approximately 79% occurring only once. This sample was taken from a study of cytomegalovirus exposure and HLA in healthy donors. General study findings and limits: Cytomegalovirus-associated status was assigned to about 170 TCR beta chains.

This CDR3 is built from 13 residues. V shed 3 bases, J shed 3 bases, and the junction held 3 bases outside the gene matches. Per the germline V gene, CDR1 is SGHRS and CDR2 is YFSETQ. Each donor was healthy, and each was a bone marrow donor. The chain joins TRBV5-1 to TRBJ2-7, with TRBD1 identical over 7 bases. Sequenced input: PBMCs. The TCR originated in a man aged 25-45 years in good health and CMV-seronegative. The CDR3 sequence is CASSSRQGYEQYF. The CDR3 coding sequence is TGCGCCAGCAGCTCAAGACAGGGCTACGAGCAGTACTTC.